One sample yielded the 21 T cell receptor beta chains listed below, sequenced in a study of T cell repertoires in cytomegalovirus infection. Their antigen targets remain unknown. TCRdb processed the reads anew with MiXCR; each CDR3 protein has one entry. The sample carries roughly 990,000 distinct CDR3 sequences, more than 25% recorded once. This sample comprised cultured CD8+ T cells from PBMCs, obtained from culture after CMV antigen stimulation. Every receptor here comes from a human donor in good health (CMV status not recorded). Some clones in this sample may be carry-over from other donors' samples.

V is TRBV6-6 and J is TRBJ2-7; D is undetermined. There are 11 residues in the CDR3. The V end lost 0 bases, the J end lost 7 bases, and 4 bases lay between the germline ends. Germline CDR1 reads MNHNY; CDR2 reads SVGAGI (reference sequence). CDR3 protein: CASSYSSEQYF. Here the CDR3 DNA reads TGTGCCAGCAGTTACTCGAGTGAGCAGTACTTC.

The gene calls are TRBV24-1 and TRBJ2-5, with 7 bases that match TRBD1. V lost 5 bases and J lost 3; bases outside the gene matches: 5. Germline values: CDR1 KGHDR, CDR2 SFDVKD. The CDR3 consists of 14 residues. CDR3 sequence (DNA): TGTGCCACCAGTGTCCTAGACAGGGAAGAGACCCAGTACTTC. Translating it yields CATSVLDREETQYF.

V is TRBV27 and J is TRBJ1-1; possibly TRBD1 for D (5 bases). V was clipped by 8 bases and J by 7 bases, with 14 bases between them. CDR3 length: 12 amino acids. The germline V gene encodes CDR1 MNHEY and CDR2 SMNVEV (reference sequence). The CDR3 loop is CASCGTGGEAFF. CDR3 coding DNA: TGTGCCAGCTGTGGGACCGGGGGTGAAGCTTTCTTT.

The chain recombines TRBV10-2 with TRBJ2-7; D not resolved. The germline CDR1 and CDR2 sequences are WSHSY and SAAADI. Deletions cut 6 bases from V and 0 bases from J, with 9 bases between. The CDR3 has 13 residues. CDR3: CASREVSSYEQYF. CDR3 coding DNA: TGCGCCAGCAGGGAAGTAAGCTCCTACGAGCAGTACTTC.

The chain links TRBV4-1 to TRBJ1-2; 9 bases fit TRBD1. Germline V gene lookup returns CDR1 MGHRA and CDR2 YSYEKL. This CDR3 region has 15 residues. Trimming at V came to 1 base and at J to 3 bases, leaving 3 bases not matched to a gene. The CDR3 DNA is TGCGCCAGCAGCCAAGTACAGGGGGCGGACTATGGCTACACCTTC. It yields the protein CASSQVQGADYGYTF.

This clonotype was recorded many times. The V call is TRBV25-1, the J call TRBJ2-5, with D possibly being TRBD2 (6 bases). The germline V gene encodes CDR1 MGHDK and CDR2 SYGVNS. The CDR3 length is 17 residues. Trimming shortened V by 3 bases and J by 1 base, and 18 bases separated the two germline ends. The CDR3 is CASSDPLGRGLQETQYF. Written as DNA, the CDR3 is TGTGCCAGCAGTGACCCATTAGGGCGGGGCCTCCAAGAGACCCAGTACTTC.

CDR3 loop: CASSRLAGGPYDEQFF. The CDR3 DNA reads as TGCGCCAGCAGTCGATTAGCGGGGGGGCCTTACGATGAGCAGTTCTTC. This rearrangement joins TRBV5-1 to TRBJ2-1; 11 bases are a match to TRBD2. The V gene end was trimmed by 5 bases and the J gene end by 8 bases; junction bases not matched to a gene: 12. From germline, CDR1 is SGHRS and CDR2 YFSETQ. This CDR3 comprises 16 residues.

At least ten counts were recorded for this clonotype. This rearrangement joins TRBV25-1 to TRBJ2-7, with D perhaps given as TRBD1 or TRBD2 (6 bases each). The CDR3 sequence is 17 residues long. The V gene's germline CDR1 is MGHDK and CDR2 SYGVNS. With 2 bases removed from V and 6 bases from J, the gap between germline ends came to 23 bases. DNA for the CDR3: TGTGCCAGCAGTGAACATCGGTGGGGGCAGGGAGCGGGCGAGCAGTACTTC. Residues: CASSEHRWGQGAGEQYF.

The V gene is TRBV20-1, the J gene TRBJ2-3; 7 bases match TRBD1. With 5 bases clipped from V and 4 bases from J, the junction kept 9 bases outside the gene matches. The CDR3 spans 14 residues. Germline-derived CDR1 and CDR2 are DFQATT and SNEGSKA (reference sequence). CDR3 amino acids: CSALTGWVPDTQYF. The DNA for the CDR3 is TGCAGTGCTCTGACAGGGTGGGTTCCAGATACGCAGTATTTT.

This chain joins TRBV6-2 or TRBV6-3 and TRBJ1-6; D is ambiguous. Germline-derived CDR1 and CDR2 are MNHEY and SVGEGT. The CDR3 contains 15 residues. Trimming pared 1 base from V and 8 bases from J, leaving 12 bases between. The DNA for the CDR3 is TGTGCCAGCAGTTACTATCTGGATCCGGATTCACCCCTCCACTTT. Its protein is CASSYYLDPDSPLHF.

This clonotype was counted between two and nine times. The chain couples TRBV15 to TRBJ1-6; D is perhaps TRBD1 (5 bases). Germline-derived CDR1 and CDR2 are LNHNV and YYDKDF (reference sequence). Trimming cost V 5 bases and J 10 bases, with 18 bases left between them. This CDR3 has 15 amino acids. The CDR3 bases are TGTGCCACCAGCCCCCGGTTGCAGGGAAACTCACCCCTCCACTTT. This translates into CATSPRLQGNSPLHF. The full variable domain, its missing parts supplied by reference TRBV15 and TRBJ1-6, is DAMVIQNPRYQVTQFGKPVTLSCSQTLNHNVMYWYQQKSSQAPKLLFHYYDKDFNNEADTPDNFQSRRPNTSFCFLDIRSPGLGDTAMYLCATSPRLQGNSPLHFGNGTRLTVT.

V is TRBV5-8 and J is TRBJ2-1; 11 positions match TRBD2. Unmatched junction bases numbered 13, after V lost 0 bases and J lost 8 bases. This CDR3 is 18 amino acids long. Germline V gives CDR1 SGHTS, CDR2 YDEGEE. The CDR3 sequence is CASSLAGLAGGGSYEQFF. The DNA of the CDR3 is TGTGCCAGCAGCTTGGCTGGCCTAGCGGGGGGCGGCAGCTATGAGCAGTTCTTC.

This clonotype was detected many times. The V call is TRBV6-5, the J call TRBJ1-1; D is perhaps TRBD1 (6 bases). Germline V gene sequence: CDR1 MNHEY, CDR2 SVGAGI. Trimming removed 2 bases at V and 2 bases at J, with 21 bases between. CDR3 size: 18 residues. The CDR3 sequence is CASSYGSRYRAANTEAFF. As DNA, the CDR3 is TGTGCCAGCAGTTACGGGTCCCGTTACAGGGCCGCTAACACTGAAGCTTTCTTT.

This clonotype was counted at least ten times. The chain couples TRBV7-2 to TRBJ1-4, with D tentatively TRBD1 (6 bases). Trimming pared 2 bases from V and 10 bases from J, leaving 23 bases between. Germline lookup yields CDR1 SGHTA and CDR2 FQGNSA. The CDR3 totals 17 residues. The CDR3 DNA is TGTGCCAGCAGCTTACCACGTGGGACCAGGGGAGAGGGAAAACTGTTTTTT. This sequence encodes CASSLPRGTRGEGKLFF.

This chain joins TRBV27 and TRBJ1-3, with D possibly being TRBD1 (6 bases). CDR1 is MNHEY, CDR2 SMNVEV, per germline (reference sequence). This CDR3 has 14 amino acids. Trimming shortened V by 6 bases and J by 0 bases, and 9 bases separated the two germline ends. The CDR3 nucleotides are TGTGCCAGCAGGCTGACAGGCTCTGGAAACACCATATATTTT. Its protein product is CASRLTGSGNTIYF.

The J gene is TRBJ2-2, the V gene TRBV7-6, with TRBD1 matching over 7 bases. J gave up 4 bases and V 5 bases, and 10 bases lay outside the gene matches. CDR3 length: 16 amino acids. Germline V lookup: CDR1 SGHVS, CDR2 FNYEAQ. The DNA of the CDR3 is TGTGCCAGCAGCCCCAGGACAGGCCCAACCACCGGGGAGCTGTTTTTT. This gives the protein CASSPRTGPTTGELFF.

The chain carries TRBV14 and TRBJ2-2, with D unresolved. Trimming left V 3 bases short and J 8 bases short, with 13 bases between. The CDR3 spans 14 residues. Per germline, CDR1 SGHDN and CDR2 FVKESK. CDR3 coding DNA: TGTGCCAGCAGCCAGAAGGCTGGGTCGGGGGAGCTGTTTTTT. Translation: CASSQKAGSGELFF.

This clonotype was counted only a few times. This sequence joins TRBV10-3 and TRBJ1-4; D perhaps matches TRBD1 (5 bases). Trimming left V 6 bases short and J 6 bases short, with 11 bases between. CDR1 is ENHRY and CDR2 is SYGVKD in the germline V gene. CDR3 length: 13 amino acids. The CDR3 DNA is TGTGCCATCAGCATACGGGACGATGAAAAACTGTTTTTT. It encodes CAISIRDDEKLFF.

The rearrangement links TRBV11-3 to TRBJ1-3; tentatively, D is TRBD1 (6 bases). V was pared by 5 bases and J by 5 bases, with 13 bases between. There are 14 residues in the CDR3. Germline V gene sequence: CDR1 SGHNT, CDR2 YENEEA. The CDR3 protein is CASSPDRDRNTIYF. CDR3 coding DNA: TGTGCCAGCAGCCCGGACCGGGACAGAAACACCATATATTTT.

The rearrangement uses TRBV19 and TRBJ1-2; 7 positions match TRBD1. The germline CDR1 and CDR2 sequences are LNHDA and SQIVND (reference sequence). Losses at the gene ends were 7 bases for V and 5 bases for J; bases not matched to a gene: 7. The length of the CDR3 is 13 residues. This CDR3 reads CASKPRGSYGYTF. The DNA for the CDR3 is TGTGCCAGTAAACCCAGGGGGAGTTATGGCTACACCTTC.

This chain uses TRBV6-5 with TRBJ1-4; D unresolved. CDR1 and CDR2 from the germline V gene are MNHEY and SVGAGI. The CDR3 length is 14 residues. Between the trimmed V and J ends, which lost 11 bases and 4 bases, there was a span of 17 bases. CDR3 protein: CACSQIGINEKLFF. DNA for the CDR3: TGTGCCTGCTCACAGATAGGGATTAATGAAAAACTGTTTTTT.